The sample holds many counts of the clone carrying this TCR beta chain. The data stem from a study of T cell repertoires in cytomegalovirus infection. The CDR3 length is 16 residues. Germline V gives CDR1 MDHEN, CDR2 SYDVKM. Trimming removed 3 bases at V and 0 bases at J, with 12 bases between. TCRdb itself ran the reads through MiXCR, one entry per CDR3 protein. Among 500,000 or so distinct CDR3 sequences listed, 15% to 20% were seen once. This chain uses TRBV28 with TRBJ2-4, with D tentatively TRBD2 (6 bases). Sequencing was performed on CD8+ T cells from PBMCs. The TCR comes from a human donor in good health (CMV status not recorded). Some clones in this sample may be carry-over from other donors' samples. The DNA of the CDR3 is TGTGCCAGCAGTTTTTACCCGGGACTAGCCAAAAACATTCAGTACTTC. Translation gives CASSFYPGLAKNIQYF. The full variable domain, with the rest looked up from reference TRBV28 and TRBJ2-4, is DVKVTQSSRYLVKRTGEKVFLECVQDMDHENMFWYRQDPGLGLRLIYFSYDVKMKEKGDIPEGYSVSREKKERFSLILESASTNQTSMYLCASSFYPGLAKNIQYFGAGTRLSVL.